The entry that follows covers one TCR beta chain sequence. Its antigen is as yet unknown. This CDR3 is built from 13 residues. Germline loops: CDR1 GTSNPN, CDR2 SVGIG (reference sequence). Trimming removed 3 bases at V and 5 bases at J, with 12 bases between. With 60 Vbeta and 13 Jbeta primers, the PCR was carried out. Data came from immunoSEQ multiplex PCR; TCRdb stores just in-frame clones and leaves some out. This sample yields some 120,000 clones, of which roughly four fifths are seen a single time; over 3% belongs to the top ten. This record comes from a study of cytomegalovirus exposure and HLA in healthy donors. Study-level findings and limits: Available immune exposure information was restricted to CMV serostatus only. Accounts indicate the classifier identified cytomegalovirus status with strong specificity and sensitivity. On later analysis, the bulk of CMV-associated TCR beta chains appeared to be HLA-restricted. Rare TCR sequences predominated, though certain public TCRs were found in many donors.

The J gene is TRBJ2-3, the V gene TRBV30, with a possible D match to TRBD2 (6 bases). The sequence derives from a woman in her forties in good health and CMV-seropositive. Sequencing was done on a sample of PBMCs. CDR3 DNA sequence: TGTGCCTGGAGGGAGGGAATCCAAGATACGCAGTATTTT. Its protein product is CAWREGIQDTQYF.